This TCR beta chain emerged from a study of cytomegalovirus exposure and HLA in healthy donors. V lost 4 bases and J lost 4; bases outside the gene matches: 6. Germline lookup yields CDR1 SQVTM and CDR2 ANQGSEA. There are 13 residues in the CDR3. Primers for the PCR totalled 60 Vbeta and 13 Jbeta. Only in-frame clones appear in the TCRdb table, and some are missing; sequencing was by immunoSEQ multiplex PCR. The sample contains 160,000 or so clones, around 73% of which appear only once. The source material was PBMCs. This clonotype was obtained from a male donor in good health and CMV-seronegative. This chain uses TRBV29-1 with TRBJ1-2; TRBD1 aligns across 7 bases. CDR3 amino acids: CSVARGLTYGYTF. CDR3 bases: TGCAGCGTTGCAAGGGGGCTCACCTATGGCTACACCTTC.